The present entry profiles one T cell receptor beta chain with its context. These data belong to a study of blood T cell repertoires in COVID-19. Study background: COVID-19 samples collected from the United States, Italy and Spain covered acute and convalescent phases. T cells, B-cell-depleted T cells, or PBMCs supplied cDNA or gDNA.

Germline values: CDR1 SGHTA, CDR2 FQGNSA. This CDR3 is 16 amino acids long. V was clipped by 7 bases and J by 2 bases, with 19 bases between them. Original handling: Nucleated cell counts were estimated from reference gene primer amplification. The data were produced by immunoSEQ multiplex PCR, yet TCRdb's version contains in-frame clones alone and is incomplete. D and trimming were read from the DNA, whereas the V and J calls and clone size are those reported in that table. The sample gives about 110,000 clones, about 80% of which show up once; roughly 3.8% is in the top ten. The receptor was derived from a woman aged 80 or over with acute or convalescent COVID-19. The sample was peripheral blood. V and J are TRBV7-2 and TRBJ2-3; a weak D match, TRBD2 (7 bases). CDR3 DNA: TGTGCCAGCACCTACGGGGGGCGGGGGTTCACAGATACGCAGTATTTT. Amino acid sequence: CASTYGGRGFTDTQYF. Supplemented by reference TRBV7-2 and TRBJ2-3, the full variable domain reads GAGVSQSPSNKVTEKGKDVELRCDPISGHTALYWYRQSLGQGLEFLIYFQGNSAPDKSGLPSDRFSAERTGGSVSTLTIQRTQQEDSAVYLCASTYGGRGFTDTQYFGPGTRLTVL.